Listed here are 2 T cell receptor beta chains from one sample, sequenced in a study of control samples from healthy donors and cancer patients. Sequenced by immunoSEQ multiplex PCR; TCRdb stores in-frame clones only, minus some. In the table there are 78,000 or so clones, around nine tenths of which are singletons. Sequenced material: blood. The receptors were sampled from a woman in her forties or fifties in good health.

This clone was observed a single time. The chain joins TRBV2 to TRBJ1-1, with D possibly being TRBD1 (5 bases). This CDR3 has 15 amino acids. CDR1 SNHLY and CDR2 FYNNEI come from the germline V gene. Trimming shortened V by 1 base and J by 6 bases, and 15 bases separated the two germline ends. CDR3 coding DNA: TGTGCCAGCAGTGAAGTCCAGGGAGGCCTACCTGAAGCTTTCTTT. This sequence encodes CASSEVQGGLPEAFF.

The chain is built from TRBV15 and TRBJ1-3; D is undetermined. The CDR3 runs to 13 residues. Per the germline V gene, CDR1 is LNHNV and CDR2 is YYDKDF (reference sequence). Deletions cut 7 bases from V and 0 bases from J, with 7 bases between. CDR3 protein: CATIAPSGNTIYF. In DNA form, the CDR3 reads TGTGCCACCATTGCGCCCTCTGGAAACACCATATATTTT.